This entry features one T cell receptor beta chain sequence. Its target is not known. Germline V CDR1 and CDR2: SGHTA, FQGNSA. CDR3 length: 16 amino acids. The data originate from a study of T cells expressing NK-cell markers. TCRdb re-called the 5' RACE reads and catalogs CDR3 proteins one per entry, DNA excluded. The sample data list about 150,000 distinct CDR3 sequences. The study's findings and limits: Expanded NKG2C+ T cell clones were not confirmed as HCMV-specific.

The origin of this receptor is a woman in her 50s in good health. The rearrangement joins TRBV7-2 to TRBJ2-3; the D gene TCRdb calls, TRBD2, cannot be checked with no DNA. Material for sequencing was blood T cells: a sorted CD56 or NKG2C T cell subset, CD4+ or CD8+ T cells, or bulk PBMC T cells (not recorded which). The CDR3 loop reads CASSIIAGGWTDTQYF.